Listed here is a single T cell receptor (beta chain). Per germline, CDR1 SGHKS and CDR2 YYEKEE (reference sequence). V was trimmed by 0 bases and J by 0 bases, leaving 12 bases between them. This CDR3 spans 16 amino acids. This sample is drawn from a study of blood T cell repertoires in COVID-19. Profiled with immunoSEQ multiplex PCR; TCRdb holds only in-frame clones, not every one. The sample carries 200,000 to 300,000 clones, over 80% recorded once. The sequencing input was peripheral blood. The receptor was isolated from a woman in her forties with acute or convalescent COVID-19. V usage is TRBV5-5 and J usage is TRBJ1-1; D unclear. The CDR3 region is CASSLEQANMNTEAFF. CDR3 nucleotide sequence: TGTGCCAGCAGCTTGGAGCAGGCTAATATGAACACTGAAGCTTTCTTT.